This T cell receptor beta chain originates from a study of T cells in Graves' hyperthyroidism and ophthalmopathy. From RNA transcripts, TCR beta CDR3 regions were amplified. Using the HTBI primer set, a first-round RT-PCR was run on the TCR CDR3. One entry per CDR3 protein results from TCRdb running MiXCR on the multiplex PCR reads. The sample lists around 620,000 distinct CDR3 sequences, approximately 15% occurring once. In regard to this clonotype: It may be a read error: a sequence one base away is much more abundant.

Sequenced input: blood. The source is a woman younger than 35 with Graves' ophthalmopathy.

The DNA for the CDR3 is TGTGCCAGCAGCTTAGATCAGGGGAACAACGGGGAGCTGTTTTTT. Amino acid sequence: CASSLDQGNNGELFF. The gene calls are TRBV11-3 and TRBJ2-2; D is perhaps TRBD1 (6 bases). CDR3 length: 15 residues. Germline V gives CDR1 SGHNT, CDR2 YENEEA.